This T cell receptor (beta chain) was sequenced in a study of OX40 agonist ivuxolimab in advanced cancers. About the study: Partial responses were observed in three patients, of whom one had hepatocellular carcinoma and two had cutaneous melanoma. Broader study findings: Normalized T-cell clonal expansion was also low in a subset of nonresponders.

The repertoire was sequenced with immunoSEQ multiplex PCR; TCRdb's copy has only in-frame clones and lacks some. The sample shows some 65,000 clones, roughly nine tenths of them seen only once. No patient had autoimmune disease or received systemic immunosuppression. Per germline, CDR1 LNHDA and CDR2 SQIVND (reference sequence). CDR3 length: 18 residues. V gave up 5 bases and J gave up 0 bases, with 17 bases separating them. This clone was counted a single time. Its specificity is not known. The sample was CD4+ or CD8+ T cells sorted from blood, taken in a trial of the OX40 agonist ivuxolimab. This chain connects TRBV19 to TRBJ2-6, with a tentative D call TRBD1 (6 bases). The TCR was taken from an adult with an advanced solid tumor such as melanoma, head and neck, liver or kidney cancer. The DNA of the CDR3 is TGTGCCAGTAGTGCTTTGACAGGTATCAGCTCTGGGGCCAACGTCCTGACTTTC. This translates into CASSALTGISSGANVLTF.